These 14 T cell receptor beta chains originate from one sample sequenced in a study of T cells expressing NK-cell markers. For each CDR3 protein, TCRdb gives one entry from its re-call of the 5' RACE reads, without DNA. Its table records around 180,000 distinct CDR3 sequences. The sequenced material came from blood T cells: a sorted CD56 or NKG2C T cell subset, CD4+ or CD8+ T cells, or bulk PBMC T cells (not recorded which). These receptors originate from a man aged 18 to 70 in good health.

The chain uses TRBV10-3 and TRBJ1-6. The CDR3 consists of 15 residues. Germline V gene data show CDR1 as ENHRY and CDR2 as SYGVKD. The CDR3 loop reads CAIRDSGSYNSPLHF.

This sequence joins TRBV7-3 and TRBJ2-4; the D call from TCRdb, TRBD2, cannot be confirmed without DNA. Germline assignment: CDR1 SGHTA and CDR2 FQGTGA. This CDR3 has 21 residues. The CDR3 reads CASSLTAWGLAGGHSKNIQYF.

The chain couples TRBV12-3 or TRBV12-4 to TRBJ2-1; absent DNA, TCRdb's TRBD2 call cannot be checked. The CDR3 is 15 amino acids. The CDR3 reads CASSSTSGGVNEQFF.

The chain couples TRBV7-8 to TRBJ2-7; TCRdb's D gene call, TRBD1, goes unchecked for lack of DNA. This CDR3 region has 14 residues. The germline gives CDR1 SGHVS, CDR2 FQNEAQ. The CDR3 sequence: CASSLAGGWYEQYF. Together with reference TRBV7-8 and TRBJ2-7, the CDR3 gives the full variable domain: GAGVSQSPRYKVAKRGQDVALRCDPISGHVSLFWYQQALGQGPEFLTYFQNEAQLDKSGLPSDRFFAERPEGSVSTLKIQRTQQEDSAVYLCASSLAGGWYEQYFGPGTRLTVT.

The rearrangement joins TRBV7-9 to TRBJ2-7; TCRdb returns TRBD1, unconfirmable since there is no DNA. Germline CDR1 and CDR2: SEHNR and FQNEAQ (reference sequence). The CDR3 contains 16 residues. The CDR3 reads CASSPQVRQGGYEQYF.

The chain uses TRBV5-1 and TRBJ2-7; TCRdb reports TRBD1, a call that lacks DNA to check it against. The length of the CDR3 is 16 residues. The germline gives CDR1 SGHRS, CDR2 YFSETQ. The CDR3 reads CASSLGVPWGANEQYF.

J is TRBJ2-1 and V is TRBV9; TCRdb lists TRBD1, though no DNA is available to test this call. The CDR3 is 14 residues long. Germline V lookup: CDR1 SGDLS, CDR2 YYNGEE. CDR3 amino acids: CASSGGSARNEQFF.

V and J are TRBV29-1 and TRBJ2-4; TCRdb's D call, TRBD1, is unchecked because there is no DNA. Germline loops: CDR1 SQVTM, CDR2 ANQGSEA. The CDR3 contains 13 residues. CDR3 sequence reads: CSVEWTGGRIQYF.

CDR3 sequence reads: CASSYLLGQNTEAFF. The chain is built from TRBV6-5 and TRBJ1-1; no DNA is available, so the TRBD1 call from TCRdb remains unchecked. This CDR3 comprises 15 residues. Germline-derived CDR1 and CDR2 are MNHEY and SVGAGI.

This chain connects TRBV29-1 to TRBJ1-2; TCRdb gives TRBD1 as the D gene, but with no DNA this cannot be confirmed. The CDR3 covers 15 residues. Germline loops: CDR1 SQVTM, CDR2 ANQGSEA. CDR3 loop: CSVVDGTGPNYGYTF. Full variable domain (outside the CDR3, taken from reference TRBV29-1 and TRBJ1-2): SAVISQKPSRDICQRGTSLTIQCQVDSQVTMMFWYRQQPGQSLTLIATANQGSEATYESGFVIDKFPISRPNLTFSTLTVSNMSPEDSSIYLCSVVDGTGPNYGYTFGSGTRLTVV.

The V call is TRBV12-3 or TRBV12-4, the J call TRBJ2-7; the D gene TCRdb calls, TRBD2, cannot be checked with no DNA. The CDR3 is 17 amino acids. This chain's CDR3 is CASSDLLAGTNPYEQYF.

The rearrangement uses TRBV2 and TRBJ2-1. Germline CDR1 is SNHLY and CDR2 is FYNNEI. This CDR3 contains 12 residues. CDR3 residues: CASSEASRKQFF.

The chain combines TRBV15 with TRBJ2-7; TCRdb designates TRBD2, a call that cannot be tested without DNA. Germline CDR1 is LNHNV and CDR2 is YYDKDF (reference sequence). The CDR3 spans 15 residues. CDR3: CATSRDTPEGNEQYF.

The V gene is TRBV4-2, the J gene TRBJ2-6; TCRdb lists TRBD1, though no DNA is available to test this call. Germline V gene sequence: CDR1 LGHNA, CDR2 YNFKEQ. This CDR3 contains 16 residues. The CDR3 region is CASSPTASSGANVLTF.